Below, 21 T cell receptor beta chains from the same sample are listed, as sequenced in a study of shared clonotypes between healthy human individuals. Sequenced by immunoSEQ multiplex PCR; TCRdb stores in-frame clones only, minus some. The table records about 690,000 clones, 90% of them present only once. The sample comprised memory CD8+ T cells from PBMCs. Subset described: CD45RO+ cells pooled with CCR7-negative TemRA cells. The source is a man between 18 and 35 years old in good health. Some clones in this sample may be carry-over from other donors' samples.

This chain joins TRBV25-1 and TRBJ2-1, with 14 bases fitting TRBD2. The CDR3 totals 17 residues. In germline, CDR1 is MGHDK, CDR2 SYGVNS. Trimming removed 5 bases from V and 8 bases from J; junction bases left unmatched: 11. CDR3 DNA: TGTGCCAGCAGTAGACTAGCGGGAGGGAGTGGGGGGGATGAGCAGTTCTTC. This encodes CASSRLAGGSGGDEQFF. The whole variable domain, filled in from reference TRBV25-1 and TRBJ2-1, reads EADIYQTPRYLVIGTGKKITLECSQTMGHDKMYWYQQDPGMELHLIHYSYGVNSTEKGDLSSESTVSRIRTEHFPLTLESARPSHTSQYLCASSRLAGGSGGDEQFFGPGTRLTVL.

The chain couples TRBV7-8 to TRBJ2-3; D tentatively reads TRBD1 or TRBD2 (5 bases each). Trimming removed 2 bases from V and 3 bases from J, with 15 bases in between. The germline CDR1 and CDR2 sequences are SGHVS and FQNEAQ. CDR3 length equals 16 residues. CDR3 DNA sequence: TGTGCCAGCAGCTTAATCGTGGGGGTAGGGACAGATACGCAGTATTTT. Translating it yields CASSLIVGVGTDTQYF.

In DNA form, the CDR3 reads TGCGCCAGCAGCCAAGCGGCTAGCGGGCTCACAGATACGCAGTATTTT. Translated: CASSQAASGLTDTQYF. The V and J genes are TRBV4-1 and TRBJ2-3, with TRBD2 matching 8 bases. J was trimmed by 2 bases and V by 1 base; bases with no gene match: 5. The CDR3 has 16 residues. Germline CDR1 and CDR2: MGHRA and YSYEKL.

This clone was seen a handful of times. CDR3 sequence reads: CASRSDRAKGYTF. The CDR3 DNA is TGTGCCAGCAGATCCGACAGGGCCAAAGGCTACACCTTC. The chain joins TRBV27 to TRBJ1-2; 7 bases are a match to TRBD1. The CDR3 sequence is 13 residues long. CDR1 MNHEY and CDR2 SMNVEV come from the germline V gene (reference sequence). V was pared by 6 bases and J by 8 bases, with 9 bases of the junction left unmatched.

The rearrangement joins TRBV15 to TRBJ2-3, with 16 positions matching TRBD2. Germline CDR1 is LNHNV and CDR2 is YYDKDF (reference sequence). CDR3 length equals 16 residues. Losses at the gene ends were 7 bases for V and 3 bases for J; bases not matched to a gene: 4. Here the CDR3 reads CATNTGLAGGTDTQYF. The DNA of the CDR3 is TGTGCCACCAACACGGGACTAGCGGGAGGGACAGATACGCAGTATTTT.

The chain employs TRBV11-2 and TRBJ1-1; unclear D gene. The CDR3 runs to 13 residues. CDR1 is SGHAT, CDR2 FQNNGV, per germline. The CDR3 loop is CACRVGSNTEAFF. Written as DNA, the CDR3 is TGTGCTTGTCGGGTGGGTTCGAACACTGAAGCTTTCTTT.

This clone was counted once. V usage is TRBV27 and J usage is TRBJ2-1; 12 bases line up with TRBD2. The germline V gene has CDR1 MNHEY and CDR2 SMNVEV (reference sequence). There are 16 residues in the CDR3. V lost 5 bases to trimming and J lost 9 bases; unmatched junction nucleotides: 11. The CDR3 region is CASSILTSGRGGEQFF. The CDR3 region has the DNA TGTGCCAGCAGTATACTGACTAGCGGGAGAGGAGGTGAGCAGTTCTTC.

This clone was recorded a few times. The chain carries TRBV7-8 and TRBJ2-5, with TRBD2 matching 7 bases. The last part of the DNA fits TRBJ2-7 better; the J call may be wrong. Germline V CDR1 and CDR2: SGHVS, FQNEAQ. CDR3 size: 17 residues. DNA of the CDR3: TGTGCCAGCAGCGGATCGACAACTAGCGATAGCTCCTACGAGCAGTACTTC. This encodes CASSGSTTSDSSYEQYF.

The genes are TRBV21-1 and TRBJ2-2. TRBV21-1 corresponds to a pseudogene. The CDR3 is 14 amino acids. CDR3 nucleotides: TGTGCCAGCAGCAAGGAAGGATGTGGCGGGGAGCTGTTTTTT. Protein: CASSKEGCGGELFF.

V and J are TRBV6-4 and TRBJ1-2; no clear D gene. Trimming shortened V by 3 bases and J by 4 bases, and 12 bases separated the two germline ends. This CDR3 contains 14 residues. Germline-derived CDR1 and CDR2 are MRHNA and SNTAGT. The CDR3 spells CASSELPMGYGYTF. The CDR3 coding sequence is TGTGCCAGCAGTGAGCTTCCGATGGGCTATGGCTACACCTTC.

J is TRBJ2-7 and V is TRBV2, with 7 bases aligning to TRBD1. Germline V gene data show CDR1 as SNHLY and CDR2 as FYNNEI. The CDR3 contains 13 residues. The J segment lost 3 bases and the V segment lost 8 bases, leaving 7 bases of the junction unmatched. CDR3 nucleotide sequence: TGTGCCAGCCTCACCCGGGACAGCTACGAGCAGTACTTC. This codes for CASLTRDSYEQYF.

This chain connects TRBV5-4 to TRBJ2-1, with D perhaps TRBD2 (5 bases). CDR1 SGHNT and CDR2 YYREEE come from the germline V gene (reference sequence). The CDR3 totals 12 residues. V was shortened by 2 bases and J by 10 bases, with 10 bases between the two germline ends. The CDR3 sequence is CASSFNAGEQFF. In DNA, the CDR3 is TGTGCCAGCAGCTTTAATGCGGGCGAGCAGTTCTTC.

This chain joins TRBV28 and TRBJ1-2, with a tentative D call TRBD1 (6 bases). Germline CDR1 is MDHEN and CDR2 is SYDVKM. V lost 4 bases to trimming and J lost 4 bases, with 10 bases between them. The CDR3 has 13 residues. The CDR3, as DNA: TGTGCCAGCAGTTCAGGGGATGTCTATGGCTACACCTTC. As protein: CASSSGDVYGYTF.

The chain joins TRBV5-6 to TRBJ2-1; 12 positions match TRBD2. In germline, CDR1 is SGHDT, CDR2 YYEEEE. The CDR3 runs to 16 residues. V shed 0 bases, J shed 2 bases, and the junction held 0 bases outside the gene matches. CDR3 sequence: CASSLGLAGAYNEQFF. The CDR3 DNA reads TGTGCCAGCAGCTTGGGACTAGCGGGAGCCTACAATGAGCAGTTCTTC.

CDR3 protein: CASSPRGGGPHEQYF. CDR3 in DNA: TGTGCCAGTAGCCCCAGGGGGGGAGGGCCCCACGAGCAGTACTTC. The V and J genes are TRBV19 and TRBJ2-7; the D gene could be TRBD1 or TRBD2 (7 bases each). The CDR3 contains 15 residues. Trimming took off 6 bases at V and 5 bases at J, with 20 bases between the two ends. CDR1 LNHDA and CDR2 SQIVND come from the germline V gene (reference sequence).

In regard to this clone: The sample holds other DNA sequences that translate to the same CDR3. This rearrangement joins TRBV6-5 to TRBJ1-1; tentatively, D is TRBD1 (5 bases). The CDR3 sequence is 13 residues long. V was clipped by 2 bases and J by 2 bases, with 6 bases between them. In germline, CDR1 is MNHEY, CDR2 SVGAGI. For the CDR3, the DNA is TGTGCCAGCAGTTACAGGGGAAACACTGAAGCTTTCTTT. Its translation is CASSYRGNTEAFF.

The rearrangement joins TRBV7-9 to TRBJ2-7, with 13 bases lining up with TRBD2. V gave up 9 bases and J gave up 7 bases; unmatched junction bases: 6. Germline V CDR1 and CDR2: SEHNR, FQNEAQ (reference sequence). There are 13 residues in the CDR3. CDR3 region: CASRTSGSMEQYF. The CDR3 region has the DNA TGTGCCAGTAGGACTAGCGGGAGTATGGAGCAGTACTTC.

The rearrangement links TRBV9 to TRBJ2-1, with 11 bases that match TRBD2. CDR3 length: 14 amino acids. The V segment lost 3 bases and the J segment 10 bases; nucleotides outside the gene matches: 6. Per the germline V gene, CDR1 is SGDLS and CDR2 is YYNGEE. CDR3 nucleotides: TGTGCCAGCAGCGCTAGCGGGAGGCCCCTAGAGCAGTTCTTC. Its protein product is CASSASGRPLEQFF.

This chain uses TRBV30 with TRBJ2-7; tentatively, D is TRBD1 (5 bases). The V end was cut by 0 bases, the J end by 3 bases, with 9 bases between. Germline V gene lookup returns CDR1 GTSNPN and CDR2 SVGIG (reference sequence). The CDR3 is 13 amino acids. The CDR3 sequence: CAWSVGGHYEQYF. The CDR3 region has the DNA TGTGCCTGGAGTGTGGGCGGACACTACGAGCAGTACTTC.

The CDR3 DNA follows: TGTGCCAGCAGCCCGAGTCCGGCGATTTATGGCTACACCTTC. It specifies CASSPSPAIYGYTF. J is TRBJ1-2 and V is TRBV7-9; no firm D call. V gave up 5 bases and J gave up 5 bases, with 15 bases separating them. Germline V gene data show CDR1 as SEHNR and CDR2 as FQNEAQ (reference sequence). This CDR3 spans 14 amino acids.

The chain has TRBV14 and TRBJ2-7; maybe TRBD1 (5 bases). V lost 4 bases to trimming and J lost 6 bases, with 10 bases between them. The CDR3 totals 12 residues. The V gene's germline CDR1 is SGHDN and CDR2 FVKESK. The CDR3 here is CASSRLGVEQYF. CDR3 nucleotide sequence: TGTGCCAGCAGCCGTCTAGGGGTCGAGCAGTACTTC.